This TCR beta chain was profiled in a study of T-cell reconstitution after alpha-beta-depleted transplantation in children. General observations from the study: At around two months after transplant, the alpha-beta T cells were reportedly derived from several hundred expanded clones that came from non-depleted graft cells. The study traced high day-60 TCRbeta diversity in some patients to surviving recipient T cells and thymic progenitors. Fresh T-cell production supplied most of the T-cell counts and diversity seen one year after transplant.

This clonotype was detected many times. No antigen is known for it. It was with unique molecular identifiers that the TCRbeta library was prepared. TCRdb reprocessed the PCR reads with MiXCR, giving one entry per CDR3 protein. The sample gives fewer than 250,000 distinct CDR3 sequences, approximately 17% of which show up once; about two fifths is in the top ten. Source: PBMCs, mostly from graft donor cells, taken 360 days after TCRalphabeta/CD19-depleted stem cell transplant. This TCR was sampled from a male patient between 2 and 10 years old who had a stem cell transplant for acute lymphoblastic leukemia, so the T cells may come from the graft donor.

CDR3 in amino acids: CASSSGWDEQFF. CDR3 sequence (DNA): TGTGCCAGCAGTTCAGGTTGGGATGAGCAGTTCTTC. V and J are TRBV28 and TRBJ2-1, with D unclear. Germline V lookup: CDR1 MDHEN, CDR2 SYDVKM. The ends were cut back, 4 bases at V and 8 bases at J, with 9 bases in the middle. This CDR3 is 12 amino acids long.